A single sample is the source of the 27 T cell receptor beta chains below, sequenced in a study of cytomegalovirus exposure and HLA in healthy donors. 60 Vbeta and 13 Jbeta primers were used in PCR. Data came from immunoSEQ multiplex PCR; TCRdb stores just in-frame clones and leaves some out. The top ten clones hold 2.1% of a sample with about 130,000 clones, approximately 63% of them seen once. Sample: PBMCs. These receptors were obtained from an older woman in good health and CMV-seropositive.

This chain's CDR3 is CASSQGVDRERVEQYF. CDR3 in DNA: TGCGCCAGCAGCCAAGGGGTGGACAGGGAGAGGGTTGAGCAGTACTTC. This rearrangement joins TRBV4-1 to TRBJ2-7, with 8 positions matching TRBD1. The length of the CDR3 is 16 residues. Trimming removed 1 base from V and 7 bases from J; junction bases left unmatched: 12. Germline CDR1 reads MGHRA; CDR2 reads YSYEKL.

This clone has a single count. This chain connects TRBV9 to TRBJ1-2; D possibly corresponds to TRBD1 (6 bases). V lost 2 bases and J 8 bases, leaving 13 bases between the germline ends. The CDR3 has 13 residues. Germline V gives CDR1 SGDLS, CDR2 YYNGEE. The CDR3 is CASSVPGAIGYTF. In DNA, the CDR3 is TGTGCCAGCAGCGTGCCAGGGGCCATCGGCTACACCTTC.

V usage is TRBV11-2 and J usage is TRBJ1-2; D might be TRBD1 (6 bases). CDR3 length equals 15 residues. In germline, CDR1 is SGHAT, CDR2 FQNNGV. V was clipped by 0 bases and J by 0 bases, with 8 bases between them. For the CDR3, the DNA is TGTGCCAGCAGCTTAGAGGCAGGGGCTAACTATGGCTACACCTTC. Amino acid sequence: CASSLEAGANYGYTF.

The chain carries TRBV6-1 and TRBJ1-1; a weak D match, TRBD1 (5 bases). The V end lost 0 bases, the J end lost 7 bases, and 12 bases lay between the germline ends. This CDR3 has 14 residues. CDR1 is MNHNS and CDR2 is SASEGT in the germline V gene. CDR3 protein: CASSEAGWGVEAFF. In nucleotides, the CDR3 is TGTGCCAGCAGTGAAGCGGGCTGGGGGGTTGAAGCTTTCTTT.

The CDR3 is CASSPPNSGATEAFF. The CDR3 DNA follows: TGTGCCAGCTCACCACCGAATAGCGGGGCCACTGAAGCTTTCTTT. This chain links TRBV18 with TRBJ1-1; the D gene is possibly TRBD1 (5 bases). The CDR3 is 15 residues long. Germline CDR1 KGHSH, CDR2 LQKENI. Deletions cut 0 bases from V and 4 bases from J, with 12 bases between.

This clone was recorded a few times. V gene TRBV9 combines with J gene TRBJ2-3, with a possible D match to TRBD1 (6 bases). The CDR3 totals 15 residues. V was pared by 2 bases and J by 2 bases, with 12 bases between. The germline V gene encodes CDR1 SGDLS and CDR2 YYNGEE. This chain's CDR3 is CASSVGASDTDTQYF. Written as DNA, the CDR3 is TGTGCCAGCAGCGTGGGGGCATCTGACACAGATACGCAGTATTTT.

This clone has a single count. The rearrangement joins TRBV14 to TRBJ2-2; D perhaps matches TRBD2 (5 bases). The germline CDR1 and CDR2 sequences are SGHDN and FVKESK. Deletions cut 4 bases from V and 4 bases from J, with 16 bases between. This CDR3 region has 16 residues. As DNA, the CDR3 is TGTGCCAGCAGCCCCTTCAATACGGGGTTCACCGGGGAGCTGTTTTTT. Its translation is CASSPFNTGFTGELFF.

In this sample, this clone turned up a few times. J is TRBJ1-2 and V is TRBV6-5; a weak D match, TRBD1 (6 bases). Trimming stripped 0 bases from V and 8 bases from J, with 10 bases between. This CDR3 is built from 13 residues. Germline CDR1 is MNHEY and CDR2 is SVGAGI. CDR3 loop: CASSYSAGEGYTF. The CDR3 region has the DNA TGTGCCAGCAGTTACTCGGCAGGGGAAGGCTACACCTTC.

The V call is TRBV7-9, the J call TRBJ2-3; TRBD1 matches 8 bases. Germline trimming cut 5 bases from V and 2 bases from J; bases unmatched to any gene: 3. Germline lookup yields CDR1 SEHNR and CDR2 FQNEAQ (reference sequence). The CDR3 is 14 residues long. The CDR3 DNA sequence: TGTGCCAGCAGCCAGGACAGGGACACAGATACGCAGTATTTT. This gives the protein CASSQDRDTDTQYF.

The CDR3 DNA reads as TGTGCCAGCAGCGTAGCCTATGACGGACTCGGGGAGCAGTACTTC. Translating gives CASSVAYDGLGEQYF. The chain carries TRBV9 and TRBJ2-7; D is perhaps TRBD2 (5 bases). The CDR3 is 15 amino acids. CDR1 and CDR2 from the germline V gene are SGDLS and YYNGEE. V was cut by 0 bases and J by 7 bases, with 17 bases left in between.

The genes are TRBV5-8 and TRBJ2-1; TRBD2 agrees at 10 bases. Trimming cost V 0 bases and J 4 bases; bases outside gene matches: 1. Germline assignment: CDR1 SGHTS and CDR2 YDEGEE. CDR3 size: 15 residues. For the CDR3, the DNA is TGTGCCAGCAGCTTGGGTAGCGGGGGGTACAATGAGCAGTTCTTC. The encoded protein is CASSLGSGGYNEQFF.

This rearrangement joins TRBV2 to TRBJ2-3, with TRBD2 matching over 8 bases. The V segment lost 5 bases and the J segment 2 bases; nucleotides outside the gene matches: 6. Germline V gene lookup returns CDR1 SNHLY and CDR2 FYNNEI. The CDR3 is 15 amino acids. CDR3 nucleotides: TGTGCCAGCAGTTTAGCGGGGCTCCTCACAGATACGCAGTATTTT. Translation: CASSLAGLLTDTQYF.

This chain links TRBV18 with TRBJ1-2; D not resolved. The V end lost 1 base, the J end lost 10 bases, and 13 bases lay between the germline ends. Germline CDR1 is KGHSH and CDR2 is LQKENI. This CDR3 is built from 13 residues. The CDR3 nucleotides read TGTGCCAGCTCACCACAACCCCAGGCCTCCTACACCTTC. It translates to CASSPQPQASYTF.

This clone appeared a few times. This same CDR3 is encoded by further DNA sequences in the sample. The CDR3 loop is CASSLTGAGANVLTF. In DNA form, the CDR3 reads TGCGCCAGCAGCTTAACGGGGGCTGGGGCCAACGTCCTGACTTTC. The rearrangement joins TRBV5-1 to TRBJ2-6, with a weak D call TRBD2 (6 bases). In germline, CDR1 is SGHRS, CDR2 YFSETQ. V was clipped by 2 bases and J by 2 bases, with 8 bases between them. The CDR3 covers 15 residues.

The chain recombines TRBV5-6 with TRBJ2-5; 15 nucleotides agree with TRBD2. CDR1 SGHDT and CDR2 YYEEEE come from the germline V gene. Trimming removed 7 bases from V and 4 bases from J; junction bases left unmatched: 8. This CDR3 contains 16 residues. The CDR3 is CASSGLAGGFSETQYF. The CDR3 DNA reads TGTGCCAGCTCGGGACTAGCGGGAGGTTTTTCAGAGACCCAGTACTTC.

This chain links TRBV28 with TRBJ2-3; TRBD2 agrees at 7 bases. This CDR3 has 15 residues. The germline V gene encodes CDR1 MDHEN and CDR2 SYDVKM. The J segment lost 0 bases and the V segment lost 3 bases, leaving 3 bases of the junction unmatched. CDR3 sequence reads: CASSFRGGSTDTQYF. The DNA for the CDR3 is TGTGCCAGCAGTTTTCGCGGGGGAAGCACAGATACGCAGTATTTT.

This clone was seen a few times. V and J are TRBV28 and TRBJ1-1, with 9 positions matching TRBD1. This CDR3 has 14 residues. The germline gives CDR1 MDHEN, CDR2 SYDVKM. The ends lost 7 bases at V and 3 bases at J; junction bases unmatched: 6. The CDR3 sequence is CASTTGGLYTEAFF. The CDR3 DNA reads TGTGCCAGCACTACAGGGGGCCTATACACTGAAGCTTTCTTT.

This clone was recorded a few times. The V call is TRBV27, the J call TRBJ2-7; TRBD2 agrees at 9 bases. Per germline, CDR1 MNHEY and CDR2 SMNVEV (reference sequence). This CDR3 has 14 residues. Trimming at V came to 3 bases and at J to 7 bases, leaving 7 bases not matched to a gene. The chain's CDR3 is CASSLGLTSGEQYF. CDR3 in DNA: TGTGCCAGCAGTTTGGGCCTGACTAGCGGAGAGCAGTACTTC.

CDR3 bases: TGTGCCAGCAGCGTAGCCGGACAGCGAGAGACCCAGTACTTC. Its translation: CASSVAGQRETQYF. The chain uses TRBV9 and TRBJ2-5, with D possibly being TRBD1 (6 bases). V was trimmed by 0 bases and J by 4 bases, leaving 10 bases between them. Germline values: CDR1 SGDLS, CDR2 YYNGEE. The CDR3 totals 14 residues.

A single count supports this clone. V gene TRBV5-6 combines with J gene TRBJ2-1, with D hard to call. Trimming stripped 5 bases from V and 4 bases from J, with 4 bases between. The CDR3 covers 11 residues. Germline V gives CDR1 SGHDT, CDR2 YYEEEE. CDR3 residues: CASSSYNEQFF. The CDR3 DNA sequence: TGTGCCAGCAGTTCATACAATGAGCAGTTCTTC.

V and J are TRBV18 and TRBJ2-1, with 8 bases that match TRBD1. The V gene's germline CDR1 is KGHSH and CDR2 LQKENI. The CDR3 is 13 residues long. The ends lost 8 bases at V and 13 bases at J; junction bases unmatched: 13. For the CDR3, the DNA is TGTGCCAGCACATATGGACAGGGTAGAGGACAGTTCTTC. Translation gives CASTYGQGRGQFF.

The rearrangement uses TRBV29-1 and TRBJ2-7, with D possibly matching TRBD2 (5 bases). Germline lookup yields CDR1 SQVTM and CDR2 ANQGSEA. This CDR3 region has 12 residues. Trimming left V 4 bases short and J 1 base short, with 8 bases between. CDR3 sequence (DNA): TGCAGCGTTGTGGGAGTTTCCTACGAGCAGTACTTC. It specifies CSVVGVSYEQYF.

The CDR3 DNA reads TGTGCCATCCTCGGTATCCGACAGCTCCAAGAGACCCAGTACTTC. Its translation: CAILGIRQLQETQYF. J is TRBJ2-5 and V is TRBV2; D might be TRBD1 (5 bases). V was cut by 10 bases and J by 1 base, with 19 bases left in between. This CDR3 has 15 residues. Germline CDR1 and CDR2: SNHLY and FYNNEI.

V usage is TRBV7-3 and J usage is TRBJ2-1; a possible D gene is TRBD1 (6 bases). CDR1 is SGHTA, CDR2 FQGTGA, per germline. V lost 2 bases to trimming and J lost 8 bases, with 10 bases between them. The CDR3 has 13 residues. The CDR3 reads CASSLGYRDEQFF. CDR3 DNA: TGTGCCAGCAGCTTAGGATACAGGGATGAGCAGTTCTTC.

Here the CDR3 reads CASSAEDRTSYEQYF. In nucleotides, the CDR3 is TGTGCCAGCAGCGCCGAGGACCGGACTTCCTACGAGCAGTACTTC. The V gene is TRBV5-4, the J gene TRBJ2-7; TRBD2 might be the D (5 bases). From germline, CDR1 is SGHNT and CDR2 YYREEE (reference sequence). The CDR3 extends over 15 amino acids. The germline V and J ends were trimmed by 4 bases and 1 base, with 15 bases remaining between them.

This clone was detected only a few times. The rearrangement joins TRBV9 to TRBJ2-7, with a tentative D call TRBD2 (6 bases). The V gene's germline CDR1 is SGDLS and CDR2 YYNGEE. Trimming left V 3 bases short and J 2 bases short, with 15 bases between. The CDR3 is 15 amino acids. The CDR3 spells CASSGGTAGPYEQYF. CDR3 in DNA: TGTGCCAGCAGCGGGGGGACTGCAGGACCCTACGAGCAGTACTTC.

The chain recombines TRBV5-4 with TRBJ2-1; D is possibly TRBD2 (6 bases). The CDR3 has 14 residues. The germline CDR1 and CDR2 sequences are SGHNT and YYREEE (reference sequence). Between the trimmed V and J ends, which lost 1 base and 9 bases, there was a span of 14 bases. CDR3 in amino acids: CASSLRGLLAEQFF. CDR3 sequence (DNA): TGTGCCAGCAGCTTGCGCGGTTTACTAGCTGAGCAGTTCTTC.